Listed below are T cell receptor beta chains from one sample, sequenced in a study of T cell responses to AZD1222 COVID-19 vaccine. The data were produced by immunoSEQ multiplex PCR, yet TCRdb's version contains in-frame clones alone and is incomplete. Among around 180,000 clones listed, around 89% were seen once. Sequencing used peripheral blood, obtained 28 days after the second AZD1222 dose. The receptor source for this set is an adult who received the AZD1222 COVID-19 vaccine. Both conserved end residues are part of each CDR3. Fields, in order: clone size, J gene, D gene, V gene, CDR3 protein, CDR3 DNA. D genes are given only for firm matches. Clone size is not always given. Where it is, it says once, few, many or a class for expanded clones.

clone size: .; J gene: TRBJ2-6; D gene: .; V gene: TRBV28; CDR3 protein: CASRRQVQAGANVLTF; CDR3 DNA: TGTGCCAGCAGACGACAGGTTCAAGCTGGGGCCAACGTCCTGACTTTC
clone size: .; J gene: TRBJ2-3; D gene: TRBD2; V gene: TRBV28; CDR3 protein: CASSLDLREINTDTQYF; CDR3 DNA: TGTGCCAGCAGTTTAGATCTGCGGGAGATAAACACAGATACGCAGTATTTT
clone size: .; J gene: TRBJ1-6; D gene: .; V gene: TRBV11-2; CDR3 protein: CASSLRHNSPLHF; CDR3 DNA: TGTGCCAGCAGCTTGCGGCATAATTCACCCCTCCACTTT
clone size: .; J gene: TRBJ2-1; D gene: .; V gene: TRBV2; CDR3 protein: CASSEQSYNEQFF; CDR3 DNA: TGTGCCAGCAGTGAACAGTCCTACAATGAGCAGTTCTTC
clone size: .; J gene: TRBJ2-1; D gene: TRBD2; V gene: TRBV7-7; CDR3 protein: CASSFTAGGINEQFF; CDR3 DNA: TGTGCTAGCAGCTTTACAGCGGGAGGGATAAATGAGCAGTTCTTC
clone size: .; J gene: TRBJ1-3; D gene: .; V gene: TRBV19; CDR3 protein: CASSIAGNSGNTIYF; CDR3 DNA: TGTGCCAGTAGTATAGCTGGCAACTCTGGAAACACCATATATTTT
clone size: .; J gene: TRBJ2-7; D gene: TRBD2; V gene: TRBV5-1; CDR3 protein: CASSFLAAGAYEQYF; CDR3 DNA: TGCGCCAGCAGCTTCCTGGCAGCGGGGGCCTACGAGCAGTACTTC
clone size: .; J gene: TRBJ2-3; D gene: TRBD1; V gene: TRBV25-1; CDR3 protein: CASSESGTGGTDTQYF; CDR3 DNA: TGTGCCAGCAGTGAATCAGGGACAGGGGGAACAGATACGCAGTATTTT
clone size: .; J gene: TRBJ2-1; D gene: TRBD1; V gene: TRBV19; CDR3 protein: CASSRSRDRDYNEQFF; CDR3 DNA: TGTGCCAGTAGTAGAAGTCGGGACAGGGATTACAATGAGCAGTTCTTC
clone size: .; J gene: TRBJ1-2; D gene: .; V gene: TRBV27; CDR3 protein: CASRGGVGYTF; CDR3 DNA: TGTGCCAGCAGGGGGGGGGTTGGCTACACCTTC
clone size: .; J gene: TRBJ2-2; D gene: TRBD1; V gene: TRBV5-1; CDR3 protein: CASREGGQGPTGELFF; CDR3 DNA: TGCGCCAGCAGGGAGGGCGGACAGGGCCCCACCGGGGAGCTGTTTTTT
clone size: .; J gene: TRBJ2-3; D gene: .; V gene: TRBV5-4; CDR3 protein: CASSLYRGGGTDTQYF; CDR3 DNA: TGTGCCAGCAGCTTGTATCGAGGAGGCGGGACAGATACGCAGTATTTT
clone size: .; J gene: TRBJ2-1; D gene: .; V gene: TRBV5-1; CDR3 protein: CASSLSLQAYNEQFF; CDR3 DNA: TGCGCCAGCAGCTTGAGTCTACAGGCATACAATGAGCAGTTCTTC
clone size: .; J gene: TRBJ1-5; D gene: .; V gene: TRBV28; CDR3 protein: CASSTGGPQHF; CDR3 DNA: TGTGCCAGCAGTACCGGGGGGCCCCAGCATTTT
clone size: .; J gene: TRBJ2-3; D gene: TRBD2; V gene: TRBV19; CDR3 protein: CASGEGYTQYF; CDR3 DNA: TGTGCCAGTGGGGAGGGCTATACGCAGTATTTT
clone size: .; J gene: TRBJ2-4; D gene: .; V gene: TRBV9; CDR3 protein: CASSAGGDSRAVQYF; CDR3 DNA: TGTGCCAGCAGCGCTGGAGGGGATTCTAGGGCCGTTCAGTACTTC
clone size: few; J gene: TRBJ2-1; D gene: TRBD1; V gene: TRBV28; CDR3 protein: CASAGGRQGAWEQFF; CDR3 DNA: TGTGCCAGCGCCGGTGGGAGACAGGGGGCATGGGAGCAGTTCTTC
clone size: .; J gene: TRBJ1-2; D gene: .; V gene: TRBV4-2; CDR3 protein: CASSQERTAQGGYGYTF; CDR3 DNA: TGTGCCAGCAGCCAAGAGAGGACAGCCCAGGGAGGCTATGGCTACACCTTC
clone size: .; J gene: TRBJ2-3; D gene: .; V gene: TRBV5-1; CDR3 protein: CASSSPGEDTQYF; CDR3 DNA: TGCGCCAGCAGCTCCCCTGGGGAAGATACGCAGTATTTT
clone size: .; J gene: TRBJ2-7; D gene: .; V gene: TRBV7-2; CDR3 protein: CASSLEVVTYEQYF; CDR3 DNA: TGTGCCAGCAGCTTAGAAGTCGTTACCTACGAGCAGTACTTC
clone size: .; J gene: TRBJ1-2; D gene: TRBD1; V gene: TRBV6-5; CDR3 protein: CASRDRRLDYGYTF; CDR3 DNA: TGTGCCAGCAGGGACAGGCGACTAGACTATGGCTACACCTTC
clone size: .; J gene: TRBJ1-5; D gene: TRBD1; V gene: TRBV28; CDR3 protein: CASRSGQGASAIKPQHF; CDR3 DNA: TGTGCCAGCAGGTCGGGACAGGGGGCATCGGCCATCAAGCCCCAGCATTTT
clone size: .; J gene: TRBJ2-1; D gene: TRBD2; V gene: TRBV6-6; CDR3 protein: CASTGASGRGEQFF; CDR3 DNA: TGTGCCAGCACAGGGGCTAGCGGGAGGGGGGAGCAGTTCTTC
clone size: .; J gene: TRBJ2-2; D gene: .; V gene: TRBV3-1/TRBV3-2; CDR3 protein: CASSHPDGYTGELFF; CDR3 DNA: TGTGCCAGCAGCCACCCAGACGGGTACACCGGGGAGCTGTTTTTT
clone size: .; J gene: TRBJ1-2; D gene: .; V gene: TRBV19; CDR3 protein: CASSPRTANYGYTF; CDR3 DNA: TGTGCCAGTAGTCCGCGGACGGCGAACTATGGCTACACCTTC
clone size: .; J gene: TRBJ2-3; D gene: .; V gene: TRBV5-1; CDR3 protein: CASQLVGDTQYF; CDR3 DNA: TGCGCCTCCCAGCTTGTGGGAGATACGCAGTATTTT
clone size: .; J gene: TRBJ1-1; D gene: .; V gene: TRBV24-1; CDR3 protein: CATSDGGQEAFF; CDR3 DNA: TGTGCCACCAGTGATGGGGGGCAGGAAGCTTTCTTT
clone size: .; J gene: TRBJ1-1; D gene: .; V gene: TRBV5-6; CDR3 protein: CASSPRPGGGTEAFF; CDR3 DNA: TGTGCCAGCAGCCCTAGACCCGGAGGGGGCACTGAAGCTTTCTTT
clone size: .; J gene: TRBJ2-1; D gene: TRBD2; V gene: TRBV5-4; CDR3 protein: CASSPPGLAGYNEQFF; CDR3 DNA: TGTGCCAGCAGCCCACCGGGACTAGCGGGATACAATGAGCAGTTCTTC
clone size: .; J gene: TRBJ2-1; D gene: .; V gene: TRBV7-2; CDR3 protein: CASSRGNEQFF; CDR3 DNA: TGTGCCAGCAGCAGGGGCAATGAGCAGTTCTTC
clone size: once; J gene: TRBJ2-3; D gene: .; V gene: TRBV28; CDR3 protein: CASSSLGGEGTDTQYF; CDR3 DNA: TGTGCCAGCAGTTCCCTGGGGGGAGAGGGGACAGATACGCAGTATTTT
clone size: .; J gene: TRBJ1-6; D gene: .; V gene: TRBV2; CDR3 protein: CASSEGQGNSPLHF; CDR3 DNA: TGTGCCAGCAGTGAAGGGCAGGGGAATTCACCCCTCCACTTT
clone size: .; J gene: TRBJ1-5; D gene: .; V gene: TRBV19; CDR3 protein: CASRKDRSNQPQHF; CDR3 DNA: TGTGCCAGTAGAAAGGACAGAAGCAATCAGCCCCAGCATTTT
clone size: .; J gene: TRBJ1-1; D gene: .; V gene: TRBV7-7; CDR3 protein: CASSLAYGNTEAFF; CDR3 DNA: TGTGCTAGCAGCTTAGCGTACGGGAACACTGAAGCTTTCTTT
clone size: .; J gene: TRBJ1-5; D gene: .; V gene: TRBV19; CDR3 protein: CATPGQPQHF; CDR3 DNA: TGTGCCACCCCTGGCCAGCCCCAGCATTTT
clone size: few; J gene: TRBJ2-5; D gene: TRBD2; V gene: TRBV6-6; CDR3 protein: CASSLSGRRETQYF; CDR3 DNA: TGTGCCAGCAGTTTAAGCGGGAGACGAGAGACCCAGTACTTC
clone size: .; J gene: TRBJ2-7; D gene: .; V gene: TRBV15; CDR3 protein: CATSRVVFHEQYF; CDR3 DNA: TGTGCCACCAGCAGGGTAGTTTTCCACGAGCAGTACTTC
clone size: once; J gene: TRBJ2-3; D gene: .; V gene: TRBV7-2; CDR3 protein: CASSPRAGPAYTDTQYF; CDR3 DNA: TGTGCCAGCAGCCCCCGGGCGGGGCCGGCATACACAGATACGCAGTATTTT
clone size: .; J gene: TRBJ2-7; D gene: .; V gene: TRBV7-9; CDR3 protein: CASSLESAEQYF; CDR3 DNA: TGTGCCAGCAGCCTAGAGTCAGCCGAGCAGTACTTC
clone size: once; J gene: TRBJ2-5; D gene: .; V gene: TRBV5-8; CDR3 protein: CASSFGFSKETQYF; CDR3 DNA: TGTGCCAGCAGCTTCGGTTTTTCGAAAGAGACCCAGTACTTC
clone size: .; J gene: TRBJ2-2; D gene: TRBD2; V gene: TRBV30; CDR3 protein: CTWSTRTSSTGELFF; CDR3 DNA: TGTACCTGGAGTACTAGGACTAGTTCCACCGGGGAGCTGTTTTTT
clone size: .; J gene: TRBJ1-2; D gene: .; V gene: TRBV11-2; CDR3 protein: CASSLGERQIYGYTF; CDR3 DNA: TGTGCCAGCAGCTTAGGAGAAAGACAAATCTATGGCTACACCTTC
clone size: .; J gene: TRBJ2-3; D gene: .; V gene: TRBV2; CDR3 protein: CASSSKLGLGTADTQYF; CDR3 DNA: TGTGCCAGCAGTTCCAAGTTGGGCCTAGGGACCGCAGATACGCAGTATTTT
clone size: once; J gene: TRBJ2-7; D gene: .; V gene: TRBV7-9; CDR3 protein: CATVPGTHAYEQYF; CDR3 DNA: TGTGCCACCGTCCCGGGGACCCACGCCTACGAGCAGTACTTC
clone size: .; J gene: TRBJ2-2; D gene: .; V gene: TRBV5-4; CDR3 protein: CASSLGGAAGELFF; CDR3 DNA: TGTGCCAGCAGCTTGGGAGGAGCCGCCGGGGAGCTGTTTTTT